The sequence of this TCR beta chain was determined in a study of blood T cell repertoires in COVID-19. Study details: Specimens from acute and convalescent COVID-19 originated in the United States, Italy and Spain. Nucleic acid was either cDNA or gDNA, and it came from T cells, B-cell-depleted T cells, or PBMCs.

CDR1 and CDR2 (germline): SQVTM, ANQGSEA. CDR3 length equals 12 residues. V was shortened by 4 bases and J by 5 bases, with 11 bases between the two germline ends. As handled by the study authors: Quantification of nucleated cells was approximated via reference gene primer amplification. The assay was immunoSEQ multiplex PCR, and TCRdb's table has in-frame clones only and misses some. The DNA gave D and trimming, while V, J and clone size come from that table. Found here are tens of thousands of clones, about 88% of them singletons; the top ten hold 3.9%. Specimen: peripheral blood. The genes are TRBV29-1 and TRBJ2-5; the D gene is possibly TRBD1 (6 bases). This sequence originates from a man in his 70s with acute or convalescent COVID-19. The chain's CDR3 is CSVVRGWETQYF. CDR3 sequence (DNA): TGCAGCGTTGTAAGGGGGTGGGAGACCCAGTACTTC.